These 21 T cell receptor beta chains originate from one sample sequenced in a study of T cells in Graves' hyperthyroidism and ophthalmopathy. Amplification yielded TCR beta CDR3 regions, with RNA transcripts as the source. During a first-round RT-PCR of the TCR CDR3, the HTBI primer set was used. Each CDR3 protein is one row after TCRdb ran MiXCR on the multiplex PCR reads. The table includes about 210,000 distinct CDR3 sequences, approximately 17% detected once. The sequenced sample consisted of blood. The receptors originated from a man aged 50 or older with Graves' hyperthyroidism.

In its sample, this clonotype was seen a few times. CDR3 DNA: TGTGCCAGCAGCTTAGAAGTCCCCCTCGAGCAGTACTTC. Translated, it gives CASSLEVPLEQYF. The chain uses TRBV7-8 and TRBJ2-7; no definite D call. The CDR3 has 13 amino acids. Trimming took 1 base from V and 6 from J, leaving 10 bases between them. Per the germline V gene, CDR1 is SGHVS and CDR2 is FQNEAQ.

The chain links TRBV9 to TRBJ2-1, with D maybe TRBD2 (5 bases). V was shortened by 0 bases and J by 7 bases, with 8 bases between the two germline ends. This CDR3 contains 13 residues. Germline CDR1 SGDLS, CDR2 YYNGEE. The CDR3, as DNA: TGTGCCAGCAGCGTAGTCGGGGAAAATGAGCAGTTCTTC. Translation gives CASSVVGENEQFF.

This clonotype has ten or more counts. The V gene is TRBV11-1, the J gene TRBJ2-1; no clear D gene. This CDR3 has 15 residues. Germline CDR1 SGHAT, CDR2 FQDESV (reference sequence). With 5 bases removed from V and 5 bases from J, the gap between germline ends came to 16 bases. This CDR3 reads CASSADWLSHNEQFF. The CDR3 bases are TGTGCCAGCAGCGCCGACTGGCTTTCTCACAATGAGCAGTTCTTC.

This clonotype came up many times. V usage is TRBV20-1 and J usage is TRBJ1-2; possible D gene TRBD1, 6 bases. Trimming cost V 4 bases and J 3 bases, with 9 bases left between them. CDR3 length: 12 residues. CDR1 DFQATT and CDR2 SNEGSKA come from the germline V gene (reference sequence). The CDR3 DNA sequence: TGCAGTGCTATCAGGACAGACTATGGCTACACCTTC. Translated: CSAIRTDYGYTF.

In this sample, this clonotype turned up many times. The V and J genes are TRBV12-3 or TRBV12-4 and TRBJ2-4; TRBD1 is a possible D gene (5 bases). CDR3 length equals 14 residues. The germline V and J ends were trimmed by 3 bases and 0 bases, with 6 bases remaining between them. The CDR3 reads CASSFRGAKNIQYF. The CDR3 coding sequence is TGTGCCAGCAGTTTTAGGGGAGCCAAAAACATTCAGTACTTC.

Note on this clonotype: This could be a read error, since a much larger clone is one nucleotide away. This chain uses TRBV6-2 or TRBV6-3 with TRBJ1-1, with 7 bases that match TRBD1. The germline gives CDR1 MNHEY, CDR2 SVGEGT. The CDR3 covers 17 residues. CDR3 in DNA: TGTGTCAGCAGTTACCCCACGACAGGGCCCTTGAACACTGAAGCTTTCTTT. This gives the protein CVSSYPTTGPLNTEAFF.

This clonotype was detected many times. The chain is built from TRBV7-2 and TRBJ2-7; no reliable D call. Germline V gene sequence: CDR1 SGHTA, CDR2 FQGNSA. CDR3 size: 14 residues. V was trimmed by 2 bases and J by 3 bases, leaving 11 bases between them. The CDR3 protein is CASSLSTYNYEQYF. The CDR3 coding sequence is TGTGCCAGCAGCTTAAGTACTTATAACTACGAGCAGTACTTC.

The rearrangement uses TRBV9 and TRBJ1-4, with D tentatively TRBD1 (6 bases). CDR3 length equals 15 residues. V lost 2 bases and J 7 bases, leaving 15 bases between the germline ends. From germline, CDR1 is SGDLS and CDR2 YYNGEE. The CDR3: CASSVTGGGGEKLFF. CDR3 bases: TGTGCCAGCAGCGTCACAGGCGGAGGGGGTGAAAAACTGTTTTTT.

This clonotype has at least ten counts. CDR3 amino acids: CASSLAGPGQGTQETQYF. Written as DNA, the CDR3 is TGTGCCAGCAGCTTAGCGGGCCCGGGACAGGGCACCCAAGAGACCCAGTACTTC. The V call is TRBV7-2, the J call TRBJ2-5; 9 bases align to TRBD1. Per the germline V gene, CDR1 is SGHTA and CDR2 is FQGNSA. The CDR3 is made up of 18 amino acids. V gave up 0 bases and J gave up 1 base; unmatched junction bases: 9.

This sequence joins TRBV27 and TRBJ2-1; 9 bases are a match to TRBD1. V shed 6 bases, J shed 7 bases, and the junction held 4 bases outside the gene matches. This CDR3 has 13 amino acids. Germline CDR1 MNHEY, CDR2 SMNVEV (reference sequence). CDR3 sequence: CASRTGGMNEQFF. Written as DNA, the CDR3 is TGTGCCAGCAGGACAGGGGGTATGAATGAGCAGTTCTTC.

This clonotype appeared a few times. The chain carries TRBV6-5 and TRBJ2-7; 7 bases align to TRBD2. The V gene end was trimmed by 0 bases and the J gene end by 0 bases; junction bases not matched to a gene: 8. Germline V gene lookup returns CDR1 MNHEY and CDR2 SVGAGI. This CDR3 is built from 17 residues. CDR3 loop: CASSYSASGESSYEQYF. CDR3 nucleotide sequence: TGTGCCAGCAGTTACTCGGCTAGCGGAGAGAGCTCCTACGAGCAGTACTTC.

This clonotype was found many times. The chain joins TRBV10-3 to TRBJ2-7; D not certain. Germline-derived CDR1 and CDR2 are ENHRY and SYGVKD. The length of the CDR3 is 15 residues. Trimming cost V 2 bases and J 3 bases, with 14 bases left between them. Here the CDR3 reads CAISEGHGGLYEQYF. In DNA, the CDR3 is TGTGCCATCAGTGAGGGTCATGGTGGGCTCTACGAGCAGTACTTC.

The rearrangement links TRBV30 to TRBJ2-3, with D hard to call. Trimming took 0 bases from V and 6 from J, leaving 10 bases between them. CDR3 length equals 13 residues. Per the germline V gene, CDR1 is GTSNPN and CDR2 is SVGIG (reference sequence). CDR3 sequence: CAWSVVTTDTQYF. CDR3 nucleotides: TGTGCCTGGAGTGTTGTAACGACCGATACGCAGTATTTT.

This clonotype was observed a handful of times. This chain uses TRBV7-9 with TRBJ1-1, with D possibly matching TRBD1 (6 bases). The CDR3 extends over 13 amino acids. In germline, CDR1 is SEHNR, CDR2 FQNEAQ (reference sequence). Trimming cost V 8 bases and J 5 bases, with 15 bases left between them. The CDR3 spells CASRGLLVTEAFF. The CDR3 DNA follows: TGTGCCAGCCGGGGGCTCTTGGTAACTGAAGCTTTCTTT.

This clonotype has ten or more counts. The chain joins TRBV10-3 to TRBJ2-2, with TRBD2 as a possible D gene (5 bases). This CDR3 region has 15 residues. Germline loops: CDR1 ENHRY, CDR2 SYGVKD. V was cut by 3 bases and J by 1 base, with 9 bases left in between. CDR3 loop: CAISDSGLNTGELFF. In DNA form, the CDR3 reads TGTGCCATCAGTGACAGCGGTTTGAACACCGGGGAGCTGTTTTTT.

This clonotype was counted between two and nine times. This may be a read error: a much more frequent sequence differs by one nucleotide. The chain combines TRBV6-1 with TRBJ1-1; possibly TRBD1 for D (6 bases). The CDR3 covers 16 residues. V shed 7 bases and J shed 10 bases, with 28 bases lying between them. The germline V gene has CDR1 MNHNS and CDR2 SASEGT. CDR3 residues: CASIYERGREYRRAFF. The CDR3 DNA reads TGTGCCAGCATCTACGAGCGGGGGCGCGAGTACCGTAGAGCTTTCTTT.

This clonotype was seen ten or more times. The DNA for the CDR3 is TGTGCCAGCAGTGATCACCGGGGCCTGGGGGGCCAAGAGACCCAGTACTTC. Amino acids: CASSDHRGLGGQETQYF. The J gene is TRBJ2-5, the V gene TRBV2; D possibly corresponds to TRBD2 (6 bases). Looked up from germline, CDR1 is SNHLY and CDR2 is FYNNEI. The CDR3 covers 17 residues. The V gene lost 3 bases and the J gene lost 1 base, with 18 bases spanning the gap.

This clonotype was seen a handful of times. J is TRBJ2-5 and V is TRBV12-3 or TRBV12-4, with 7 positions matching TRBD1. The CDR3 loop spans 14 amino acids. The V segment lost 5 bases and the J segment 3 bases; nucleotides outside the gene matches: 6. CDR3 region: CASSRHGTEETQYF. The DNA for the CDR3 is TGTGCCAGCAGTCGCCACGGGACAGAAGAGACCCAGTACTTC.

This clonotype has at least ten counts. The CDR3 reads CASSLRQGSGAYEQYF. Here the CDR3 DNA reads TGTGCCAGCAGCCTCAGACAGGGGAGCGGCGCCTACGAGCAGTACTTC. The genes are TRBV2 and TRBJ2-7; TRBD1 matches 8 bases. The ends lost 6 bases at V and 2 bases at J; junction bases unmatched: 12. This CDR3 region has 16 residues. Germline CDR1 reads SNHLY; CDR2 reads FYNNEI.

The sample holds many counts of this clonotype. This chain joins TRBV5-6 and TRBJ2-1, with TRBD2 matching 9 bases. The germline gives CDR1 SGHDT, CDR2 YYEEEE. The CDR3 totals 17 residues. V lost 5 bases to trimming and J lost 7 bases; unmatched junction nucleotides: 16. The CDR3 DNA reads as TGTGCCAGCAGTTTAGCCGGGGGAGCGGGAGGTCGAAATGAGCAGTTCTTC. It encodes CASSLAGGAGGRNEQFF.

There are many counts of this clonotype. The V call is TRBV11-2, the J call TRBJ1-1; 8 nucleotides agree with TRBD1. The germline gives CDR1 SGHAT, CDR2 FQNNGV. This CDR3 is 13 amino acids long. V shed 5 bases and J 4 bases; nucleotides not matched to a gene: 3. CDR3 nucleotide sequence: TGTGCCAGCAGCGAACAGGGGGTCACTGAAGCTTTCTTT. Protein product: CASSEQGVTEAFF.